Presented here are 14 T cell receptor beta chains from one specimen sequenced in a study of blood T cell repertoires in COVID-19. Generated by immunoSEQ multiplex PCR, the TCRdb table keeps only in-frame clones and is missing some. Seen here are some 300,000 clones, around four fifths observed once, and the top ten hold around 4%. The sample comprised peripheral blood. The receptors were sampled from a woman in her fifties or sixties with active or convalescent COVID-19.

The chain uses TRBV28 and TRBJ1-4; maybe TRBD1 (5 bases). The V gene lost 4 bases and the J gene lost 0 bases, with 6 bases spanning the gap. The CDR3 totals 14 residues. The germline V gene encodes CDR1 MDHEN and CDR2 SYDVKM. Here the CDR3 DNA reads TGTGCCAGCAGTTCGGGGGCAACTAATGAAAAACTGTTTTTT. Encoded protein: CASSSGATNEKLFF.

The chain joins TRBV2 to TRBJ2-1; D is possibly TRBD2 (5 bases). CDR1 and CDR2 (germline): SNHLY, FYNNEI. There are 14 residues in the CDR3. V lost 0 bases and J lost 7, with 10 bases in between. CDR3 amino acids: CASSEALPGNEQFF. CDR3 bases: TGTGCCAGCAGTGAAGCGCTTCCGGGGAATGAGCAGTTCTTC.

The chain couples TRBV20-1 to TRBJ2-5; D is undetermined. This CDR3 comprises 14 residues. The germline V gene has CDR1 DFQATT and CDR2 SNEGSKA (reference sequence). The V end lost 3 bases, the J end lost 4 bases, and 15 bases lay between the germline ends. CDR3 DNA sequence: TGCAGTGCTAGTCGAACGGTGACTGGAGAGACCCAGTACTTC. Its protein product is CSASRTVTGETQYF.

The V call is TRBV7-8, the J call TRBJ2-2, with D tentatively TRBD1 (6 bases). V gave up 6 bases and J gave up 1 base, with 15 bases separating them. Looked up from germline, CDR1 is SGHVS and CDR2 is FQNEAQ. The CDR3 totals 16 residues. The CDR3 sequence is CASRPGTNRNTGELFF. In DNA form, the CDR3 reads TGTGCCAGCAGACCGGGGACAAATAGGAACACCGGGGAGCTGTTTTTT.

This chain joins TRBV2 and TRBJ1-2; the D gene is possibly TRBD1 (6 bases). Trimming took off 6 bases at V and 8 bases at J, with 16 bases between the two ends. The CDR3 totals 13 residues. Germline-derived CDR1 and CDR2 are SNHLY and FYNNEI. The CDR3 protein is CASRQGPLGGYTF. DNA of the CDR3: TGTGCCAGCAGACAGGGCCCCCTCGGGGGCTACACCTTC.

The chain joins TRBV9 to TRBJ2-2; 15 bases are a match to TRBD2. Germline CDR1 SGDLS, CDR2 YYNGEE. J gave up 6 bases and V 0 bases, and 12 bases lay outside the gene matches. The CDR3 sequence is 20 residues long. CDR3 sequence reads: CASSVGGGLAGGLRAGELFF. The CDR3 DNA reads TGTGCCAGCAGCGTAGGCGGGGGACTAGCGGGAGGACTACGAGCCGGGGAGCTGTTTTTT. Full variable domain (rest looked up from reference TRBV9 and TRBJ2-2): DSGVTQTPKHLITATGQRVTLRCSPRSGDLSVYWYQQSLDQGLQFLIQYYNGEERAKGNILERFSAQQFPDLHSELNLSSLELGDSALYFCASSVGGGLAGGLRAGELFFGEGSRLTVL.

The CDR3 DNA reads TGTGCCAGCAGCTTGGGGGGGCCACGGGCCCATGGCTACACCTTC. Translation gives CASSLGGPRAHGYTF. The chain links TRBV7-2 to TRBJ1-2; D perhaps matches TRBD1 (6 bases). Trimming pared 3 bases from V and 6 bases from J, leaving 17 bases between. CDR1 SGHTA and CDR2 FQGNSA come from the germline V gene. The CDR3 is 15 amino acids.

J is TRBJ2-3 and V is TRBV12-5, with 7 positions matching TRBD2. V was clipped by 6 bases and J by 2 bases; unmatched bases: 8. The CDR3 has 15 amino acids. CDR1 and CDR2 from the germline V gene are LGHNT and FRNRAP. The CDR3 spells CASGRTSANTDTQYF. The CDR3 nucleotides read TGTGCTAGTGGCCGTACTAGCGCGAACACAGATACGCAGTATTTT.

This clone came up a few times. This sequence joins TRBV15 and TRBJ1-1; no firm D call. Germline V lookup: CDR1 LNHNV, CDR2 YYDKDF (reference sequence). V lost 0 bases and J lost 6, with 8 bases in between. The CDR3 length is 13 residues. The CDR3 protein is CATSRDLVAEAFF. The CDR3 DNA reads TGTGCCACCAGCAGAGATCTAGTCGCTGAAGCTTTCTTT. Looking up the rest from reference TRBV15 and TRBJ1-1 gives the full variable domain: DAMVIQNPRYQVTQFGKPVTLSCSQTLNHNVMYWYQQKSSQAPKLLFHYYDKDFNNEADTPDNFQSRRPNTSFCFLDIRSPGLGDTAMYLCATSRDLVAEAFFGQGTRLTVV.

The genes are TRBV28 and TRBJ1-1; 9 nucleotides align to TRBD1. From germline, CDR1 is MDHEN and CDR2 SYDVKM. J was trimmed by 1 base and V by 7 bases; bases with no gene match: 7. This CDR3 contains 15 residues. The CDR3 nucleotides read TGTGCCAGCACCCCTCTGGGACAGGGGAACACTGAAGCTTTCTTT. Translating it yields CASTPLGQGNTEAFF. The full variable domain, rest sourced from reference TRBV28 and TRBJ1-1, is DVKVTQSSRYLVKRTGEKVFLECVQDMDHENMFWYRQDPGLGLRLIYFSYDVKMKEKGDIPEGYSVSREKKERFSLILESASTNQTSMYLCASTPLGQGNTEAFFGQGTRLTVV.

The V and J genes are TRBV6-1 and TRBJ2-1, with D uncertain. V was pared by 2 bases and J by 4 bases, with 6 bases between. The germline CDR1 and CDR2 sequences are MNHNS and SASEGT. The CDR3 spans 13 residues. CDR3 region: CASSELSYNEQFF. DNA for the CDR3: TGTGCCAGCAGTGAACTTTCTTACAATGAGCAGTTCTTC.

This clone was observed a few times. The chain links TRBV9 to TRBJ1-1; 8 positions agree with TRBD1. Germline CDR1 reads SGDLS; CDR2 reads YYNGEE. V was clipped by 4 bases and J by 0 bases; unmatched bases: 5. CDR3 size: 15 residues. The CDR3 region is CASSPGQGLNTEAFF. CDR3 DNA: TGTGCCAGCAGCCCCGGACAGGGCCTGAACACTGAAGCTTTCTTT. The full variable domain, its missing parts supplied by reference TRBV9 and TRBJ1-1, is DSGVTQTPKHLITATGQRVTLRCSPRSGDLSVYWYQQSLDQGLQFLIQYYNGEERAKGNILERFSAQQFPDLHSELNLSSLELGDSALYFCASSPGQGLNTEAFFGQGTRLTVV.

In its sample, this clone was seen once. The rearrangement links TRBV5-1 to TRBJ2-7; tentative D call: TRBD1 (6 bases). CDR1 is SGHRS and CDR2 is YFSETQ in the germline V gene. CDR3 length: 18 amino acids. V was trimmed by 0 bases and J by 2 bases, leaving 21 bases between them. The chain's CDR3 is CASSLEGTYRDPPYEQYF. In DNA, the CDR3 is TGCGCCAGCAGCTTGGAAGGGACATACAGGGACCCCCCCTACGAGCAGTACTTC.

The chain recombines TRBV7-2 with TRBJ2-3; 11 bases line up with TRBD2. This CDR3 contains 18 residues. Per germline, CDR1 SGHTA and CDR2 FQGNSA. The V and J ends lost 2 bases and 5 bases, in that order; junction bases with no gene match: 12. The CDR3 sequence is CASSLLGLAGGGRDTQYF. CDR3 in DNA: TGTGCCAGCAGCTTATTGGGGCTAGCGGGAGGTGGGAGAGATACGCAGTATTTT.